These T cell receptor beta chains were read from a single sample in a study of cytomegalovirus exposure and HLA in healthy donors. Produced via immunoSEQ multiplex PCR; TCRdb's table is partial and in-frame only. The sample shows around 88,000 clones, approximately 80% of them seen only once. The sample comprised PBMCs. Receptors originate from a woman in her 40s in good health and CMV-seropositive. The CDR3 runs from the conserved cysteine through the conserved F or W. D genes are given only for firm matches. Size is stated for part of the rows, as once, few or many counts, or as a class when the clone is expanded.

v_call: TRBV25-1; d_call: TRBD1; clone_size: NA; j_call: TRBJ2-7; cdr3_aa: CASSPRTGDEQYF; cdr3_nt: TGTGCCAGCAGCCCCCGGACAGGGGATGAGCAGTACTTC
v_call: TRBV4-1; d_call: NA; clone_size: NA; j_call: TRBJ1-5; cdr3_aa: CASSQESVNQPQHF; cdr3_nt: TGCGCCAGCAGCCAAGAATCCGTCAATCAGCCCCAGCATTTT
v_call: TRBV2; d_call: NA; clone_size: NA; j_call: TRBJ2-1; cdr3_aa: CASRGLYNEQFF; cdr3_nt: TGTGCCAGCAGAGGACTGTACAATGAGCAGTTCTTC
v_call: TRBV5-4; d_call: TRBD2; clone_size: few; j_call: TRBJ2-3; cdr3_aa: CASSLSSSGRATDTQYF; cdr3_nt: TGTGCCAGCAGCTTGTCATCTAGCGGGAGGGCGACAGATACGCAGTATTTT
v_call: TRBV7-3; d_call: TRBD2; clone_size: NA; j_call: TRBJ2-7; cdr3_aa: CASSLAAGDYEQYF; cdr3_nt: TGTGCCAGCAGCTTAGCGGCGGGAGATTACGAGCAGTACTTC
v_call: TRBV11-3; d_call: TRBD1; clone_size: NA; j_call: TRBJ1-1; cdr3_aa: CASSLGAKQGVENTEAFF; cdr3_nt: TGTGCCAGCAGCTTAGGAGCTAAACAGGGGGTAGAGAACACTGAAGCTTTCTTT
v_call: TRBV2; d_call: TRBD1; clone_size: NA; j_call: TRBJ2-3; cdr3_aa: CASSARGGSTDTQYF; cdr3_nt: TGTGCCAGCAGTGCTAGAGGGGGCAGCACAGATACGCAGTATTTT
v_call: TRBV28; d_call: NA; clone_size: NA; j_call: TRBJ1-1; cdr3_aa: CASSFLLGVAFF; cdr3_nt: TGTGCCAGCAGTTTCCTCCTAGGTGTGGCTTTCTTT
v_call: TRBV29-1; d_call: NA; clone_size: NA; j_call: TRBJ2-1; cdr3_aa: CSVDPQRAYNEQFF; cdr3_nt: TGCAGCGTTGATCCTCAGCGGGCTTACAATGAGCAGTTCTTC
v_call: TRBV25-1; d_call: NA; clone_size: NA; j_call: TRBJ2-5; cdr3_aa: CASSGFLGEETQYF; cdr3_nt: TGTGCCAGCAGTGGTTTTTTGGGAGAAGAGACCCAGTACTTC
v_call: TRBV7-9; d_call: TRBD1; clone_size: NA; j_call: TRBJ2-1; cdr3_aa: CASSLGSGQMYNEQFF; cdr3_nt: TGTGCCAGCAGCTTAGGATCGGGACAGATGTACAATGAGCAGTTCTTC